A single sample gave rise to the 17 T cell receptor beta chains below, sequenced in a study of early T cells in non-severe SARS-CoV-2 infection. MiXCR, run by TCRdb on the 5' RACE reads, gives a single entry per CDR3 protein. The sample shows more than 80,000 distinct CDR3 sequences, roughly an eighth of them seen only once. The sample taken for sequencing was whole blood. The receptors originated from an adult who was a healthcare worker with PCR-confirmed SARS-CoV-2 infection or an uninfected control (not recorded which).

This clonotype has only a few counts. CDR3 sequence reads: CASSLGRVYTGELFF. The CDR3 DNA reads TGCGCCAGCAGCTTGGGAAGGGTATACACCGGGGAGCTGTTTTTT. The chain links TRBV5-1 to TRBJ2-2; D gene ambiguous. Germline-derived CDR1 and CDR2 are SGHRS and YFSETQ. The CDR3 has 15 amino acids. V was cut by 0 bases and J by 3 bases, with 9 bases left in between.

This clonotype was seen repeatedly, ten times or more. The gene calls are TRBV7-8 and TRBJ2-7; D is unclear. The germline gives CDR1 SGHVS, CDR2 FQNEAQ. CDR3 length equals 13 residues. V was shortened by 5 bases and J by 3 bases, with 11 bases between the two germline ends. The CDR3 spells CASSPRKDYEQYF. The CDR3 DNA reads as TGTGCCAGCAGCCCTAGAAAGGACTACGAGCAGTACTTC.

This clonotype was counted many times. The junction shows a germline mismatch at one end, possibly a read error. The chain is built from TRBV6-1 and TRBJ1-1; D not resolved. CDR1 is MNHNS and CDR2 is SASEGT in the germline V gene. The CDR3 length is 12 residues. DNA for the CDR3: TGTGCCGGTCGGGCGGGGAGCACTGAAGTTTTCTTT. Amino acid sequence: CAGRAGSTEVFF.

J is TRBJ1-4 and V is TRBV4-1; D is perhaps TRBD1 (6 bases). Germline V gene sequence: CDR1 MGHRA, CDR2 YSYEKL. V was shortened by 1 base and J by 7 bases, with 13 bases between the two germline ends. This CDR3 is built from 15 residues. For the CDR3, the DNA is TGCGCCAGCAGCCAAGCCACCGGGACAAGTGAAAAACTGTTTTTT. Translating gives CASSQATGTSEKLFF.

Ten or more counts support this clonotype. The CDR3 loop is CASANFGSGGGIETQYF. The DNA of the CDR3 is TGTGCTAGTGCTAACTTCGGTAGCGGGGGGGGCATCGAGACCCAGTACTTC. This chain uses TRBV12-5 with TRBJ2-5; 11 positions agree with TRBD2. V was clipped by 7 bases and J by 5 bases; unmatched bases: 15. The CDR3 loop spans 17 amino acids. The V gene's germline CDR1 is LGHNT and CDR2 FRNRAP.

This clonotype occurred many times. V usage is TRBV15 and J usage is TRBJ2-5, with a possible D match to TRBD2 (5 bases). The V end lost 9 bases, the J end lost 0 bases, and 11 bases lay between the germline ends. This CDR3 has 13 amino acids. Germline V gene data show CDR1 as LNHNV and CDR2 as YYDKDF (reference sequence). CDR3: CATNKGDQETQYF. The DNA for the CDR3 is TGTGCCACGAACAAGGGAGACCAAGAGACCCAGTACTTC.

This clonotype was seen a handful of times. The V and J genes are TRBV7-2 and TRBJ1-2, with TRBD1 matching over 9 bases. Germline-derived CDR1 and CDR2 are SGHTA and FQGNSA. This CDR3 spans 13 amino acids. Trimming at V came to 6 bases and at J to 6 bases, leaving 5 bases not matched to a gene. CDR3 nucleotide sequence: TGTGCCAGCAGTTACCACAGGGGGCATGGCTACACCTTC. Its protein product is CASSYHRGHGYTF.

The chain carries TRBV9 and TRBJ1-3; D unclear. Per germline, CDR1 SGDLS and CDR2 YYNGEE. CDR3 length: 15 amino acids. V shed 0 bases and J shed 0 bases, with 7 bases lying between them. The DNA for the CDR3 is TGTGCCAGCAGCGTAGGTGCGGGCTCTGGAAACACCATATATTTT. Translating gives CASSVGAGSGNTIYF.

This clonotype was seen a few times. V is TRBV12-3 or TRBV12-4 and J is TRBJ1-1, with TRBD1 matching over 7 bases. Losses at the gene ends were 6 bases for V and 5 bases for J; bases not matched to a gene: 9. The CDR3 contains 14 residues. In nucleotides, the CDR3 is TGTGCCAGCAGGAAGGGGGCGCTTAGGACTGAAGCTTTCTTT. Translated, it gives CASRKGALRTEAFF.

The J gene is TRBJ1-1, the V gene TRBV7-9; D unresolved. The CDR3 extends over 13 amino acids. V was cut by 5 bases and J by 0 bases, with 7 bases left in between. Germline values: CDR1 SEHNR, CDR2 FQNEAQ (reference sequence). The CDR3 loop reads CASSADLNTEAFF. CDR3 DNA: TGTGCCAGCAGCGCCGATTTGAACACTGAAGCTTTCTTT.

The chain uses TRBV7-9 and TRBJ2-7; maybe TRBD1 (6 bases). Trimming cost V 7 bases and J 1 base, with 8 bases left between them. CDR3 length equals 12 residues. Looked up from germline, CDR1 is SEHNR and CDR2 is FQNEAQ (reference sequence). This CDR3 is CASNGQSYEQYF. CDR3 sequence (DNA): TGTGCCAGCAACGGACAGTCCTACGAGCAGTACTTC.

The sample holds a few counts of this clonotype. CDR3 sequence (DNA): TGTGCCAGCAGCTTAGTCAATGCGGGGGGTCCCTACGAGCAGTACTTC. It codes for CASSLVNAGGPYEQYF. This chain joins TRBV7-9 and TRBJ2-7, with TRBD2 matching over 8 bases. The CDR3 is made up of 16 amino acids. CDR1 SEHNR and CDR2 FQNEAQ come from the germline V gene (reference sequence). J lost 2 bases, V lost 1 base, and 7 bases had no gene match.

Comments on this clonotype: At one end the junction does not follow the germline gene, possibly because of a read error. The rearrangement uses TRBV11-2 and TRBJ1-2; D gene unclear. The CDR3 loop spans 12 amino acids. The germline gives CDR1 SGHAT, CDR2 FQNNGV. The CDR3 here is CTSSLEYYGYTF. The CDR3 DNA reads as TGTACCAGCAGCCTGGAGTACTATGGCTACACCTTC.

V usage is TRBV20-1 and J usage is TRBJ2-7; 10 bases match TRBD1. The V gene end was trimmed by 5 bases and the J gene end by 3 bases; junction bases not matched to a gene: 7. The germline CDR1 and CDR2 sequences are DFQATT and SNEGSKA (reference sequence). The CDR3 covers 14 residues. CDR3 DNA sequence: TGCAGTGCTTACGGGACAGGGGACTACTACGAGCAGTACTTC. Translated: CSAYGTGDYYEQYF.

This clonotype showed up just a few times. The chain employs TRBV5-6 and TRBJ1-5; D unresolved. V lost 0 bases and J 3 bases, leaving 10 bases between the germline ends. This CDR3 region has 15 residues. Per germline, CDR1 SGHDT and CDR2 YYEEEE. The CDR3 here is CASSLGGRVNQPQHF. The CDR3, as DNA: TGTGCCAGCAGCTTGGGCGGTCGGGTCAATCAGCCCCAGCATTTT.

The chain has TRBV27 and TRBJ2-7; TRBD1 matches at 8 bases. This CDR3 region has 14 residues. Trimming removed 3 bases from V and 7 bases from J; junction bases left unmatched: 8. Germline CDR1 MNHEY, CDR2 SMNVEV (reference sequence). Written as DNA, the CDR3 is TGTGCCAGCAGTTTTACAGGGGGTTTGGGAGAGCAGTACTTC. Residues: CASSFTGGLGEQYF.

The CDR3 loop reads CASSAVTGLLFYGYTF. CDR3 DNA: TGTGCCAGCAGCGCGGTGACAGGGCTCCTGTTTTATGGCTACACCTTC. The V gene is TRBV5-8, the J gene TRBJ1-2; 7 bases line up with TRBD1. The CDR3 loop spans 16 amino acids. The ends lost 4 bases at V and 5 bases at J; junction bases unmatched: 14. CDR1 and CDR2 from the germline V gene are SGHTS and YDEGEE.